This is a list of T cell receptor beta chains from one sample in a study of CD8 T cells in Susac syndrome. TCRdb ran MiXCR on the immunoSEQ multiplex PCR reads and lists one entry per CDR3 protein. This sample has about 120,000 distinct CDR3 sequences, with approximately 96% found just once. Sequences were obtained from CD4+ T cells from PBMCs. These receptors originate from a human donor with Susac syndrome. The CDR3 runs from the conserved cysteine through the conserved F or W. A D gene is named only where the DNA matches it firmly. Not all rows give a size; the values are once, few, many and, for expanded clones, a class.

D: .
V: TRBV15
size: .
J: TRBJ2-5
DNA: TGTGCCACCAGCAGAGCCGGGAAGCAAGAGACCCAGTACTTC
CDR3: CATSRAGKQETQYF

D: .
V: TRBV29-1
size: .
J: TRBJ2-1
DNA: TGCAGCGTTGAATCTGGAACCTACAATGAGCAGTTCTTC
CDR3: CSVESGTYNEQFF

D: TRBD2
V: TRBV5-1
size: .
J: TRBJ2-5
DNA: TGCGCCAGCAGCTCGGGAGGTTCCGGCGGGACCCAGTACTTC
CDR3: CASSSGGSGGTQYF

D: TRBD1
V: TRBV12-3/TRBV12-4
size: few
J: TRBJ2-7
DNA: TGTGCCAGCAGCCTAGGACAGGGCCCCTACGAGCAGTACTTC
CDR3: CASSLGQGPYEQYF

D: .
V: TRBV5-1
size: .
J: TRBJ1-1
DNA: TGCGCCAGCAGCTTGTTGGGGGGCGGGATGAACACTGAAGCTTTCTTT
CDR3: CASSLLGGGMNTEAFF

D: .
V: TRBV29-1
size: .
J: TRBJ1-1
DNA: TGCAGCGTTGGGATGGGGGGTAACACTGAAGCTTTCTTT
CDR3: CSVGMGGNTEAFF

D: .
V: TRBV3-1
size: once
J: TRBJ2-7
DNA: TGTGCCAGCAGCCCCCGAAACAGGGGACTCTACGAGCAGTACTTC
CDR3: CASSPRNRGLYEQYF

D: .
V: TRBV11-2
size: .
J: TRBJ2-2
DNA: .
CDR3: CASSFGSGTGELFF

D: .
V: TRBV29-1
size: .
J: TRBJ1-5
DNA: TGCAGCGTTGGGACGGGCAATCAGCCCCAGCATTTT
CDR3: CSVGTGNQPQHF

D: .
V: TRBV5-1
size: .
J: TRBJ2-7
DNA: TGCGCCAGCAGCATGGAAGGGTTACTCTACGAGCAGTACTTC
CDR3: CASSMEGLLYEQYF

D: .
V: TRBV28
size: .
J: TRBJ1-1
DNA: TGTGCCAGCAGTTTCCCGACCCGTGGTGCGGAGCCGAACACTGAAGCTTTCTTT
CDR3: CASSFPTRGAEPNTEAFF

D: TRBD2
V: TRBV20-1
size: .
J: TRBJ2-7
DNA: TGCAGTGCTCCCCGACTAGCGGGCTACGAGCAGTACTTC
CDR3: CSAPRLAGYEQYF

D: .
V: TRBV20-1
size: .
J: TRBJ2-5
DNA: TGCAGTGCCCTCATAAAGGGAGAGACCCAGTACTTC
CDR3: CSALIKGETQYF

D: .
V: TRBV18
size: .
J: TRBJ2-5
DNA: TGTGCCAGCTCACCATCGCTTCAGGTGGGCCAGGAGACCCAGTACTTC
CDR3: CASSPSLQVGQETQYF

D: .
V: TRBV2
size: .
J: TRBJ2-5
DNA: TGTGCCAGCCAGACACGACCTCAAGAGACCCAGTACTTC
CDR3: CASQTRPQETQYF

D: .
V: TRBV28
size: .
J: TRBJ2-7
DNA: TGTGCCAGCAGTTTAGCCTGGGGCGAGCAGTACTTC
CDR3: CASSLAWGEQYF

D: TRBD1
V: TRBV5-4
size: once
J: TRBJ1-2
DNA: TGTGCCAGCAGTCCCCGGGACAGGGGATCGGGGAACTATGGCTACACCTTC
CDR3: CASSPRDRGSGNYGYTF

D: .
V: TRBV30
size: .
J: TRBJ1-2
DNA: TGTGCCTGGAGTGTAGGGTTGAACTATGGCTACACCTTC
CDR3: CAWSVGLNYGYTF

D: .
V: TRBV3-1
size: few
J: TRBJ1-1
DNA: TGTGCCAGCAGCGGCCTGGGGAACACTGAAGCTTTCTTT
CDR3: CASSGLGNTEAFF

D: TRBD2
V: TRBV7-9
size: .
J: TRBJ2-1
DNA: TGTGCCAGCAGTGCTACTAGCGGGCCCAACAATGAGCAGTTCTTC
CDR3: CASSATSGPNNEQFF

D: .
V: TRBV29-1
size: .
J: TRBJ1-5
DNA: TGCAGCGCCTATAGATATAACAGGGAAACAGAGGTCAATCAGCCCCAGCATTTT
CDR3: CSAYRYNRETEVNQPQHF

D: .
V: TRBV7-2
size: .
J: TRBJ2-1
DNA: TGTGCCAGCAGCTCTTTTGGGGATGAGCAGTTCTTC
CDR3: CASSSFGDEQFF

D: .
V: TRBV18
size: few
J: TRBJ2-7
DNA: TGTGCCAGCTCACCGACAGGCTACGAGCAGTACTTC
CDR3: CASSPTGYEQYF

D: TRBD2
V: TRBV20-1
size: .
J: TRBJ2-3
DNA: TGCAGTGCTAGAATAGCGGGGTATAAGGATACGCAGTATTTT
CDR3: CSARIAGYKDTQYF

D: TRBD2
V: TRBV30
size: .
J: TRBJ2-3
DNA: TGTGCCTGGAGTGTCCGGACTAGCGGGACCACAGATACGCAGTATTTT
CDR3: CAWSVRTSGTTDTQYF

D: TRBD2
V: TRBV20-1
size: .
J: TRBJ2-5
DNA: TGCAGTGCTAGAGATTTGCGGGCGAGCGGGAGGGCCGGGGAGACCCAGTACTTC
CDR3: CSARDLRASGRAGETQYF

D: TRBD1
V: TRBV20-1
size: .
J: TRBJ2-7
DNA: TGCAGTGCTACGGACAGGGGGACTTACGAGCAGTACTTC
CDR3: CSATDRGTYEQYF

D: TRBD2
V: TRBV20-1
size: .
J: TRBJ2-1
DNA: TGCAGTGCTGGAAGGACTAGCGGGAGGTATGAGCAGTTCTTC
CDR3: CSAGRTSGRYEQFF

D: TRBD2
V: TRBV20-1
size: .
J: TRBJ2-5
DNA: TGCAGTGCCCGAGATAGCGGGAGGGCTGGGGAGACCCAGTACTTC
CDR3: CSARDSGRAGETQYF

D: .
V: TRBV6-6
size: .
J: TRBJ1-4
DNA: TGTGCCAGCAGTTACTCAGGGGGGCTGGCTAATGAAAAACTGTTTTTT
CDR3: CASSYSGGLANEKLFF

D: .
V: TRBV20-1
size: .
J: TRBJ2-7
DNA: TGCAGTGCTAGAGATAGTCCGTACCCCTACGAGCAGTACTTC
CDR3: CSARDSPYPYEQYF